The next 31 T cell receptor beta chains were all read from a single sample in a study of T cells of healthy individuals. Each CDR3 protein is one row after TCRdb ran MiXCR on the 5' RACE reads. The table lists more than 85,000 distinct CDR3 sequences, 15% to 20% of them singletons. All receptors come from a human donor in good health.

This clonotype was recorded at least ten times. V and J are TRBV13 and TRBJ2-1; D gene unclear. The germline CDR1 and CDR2 sequences are PRHDT and FYEKMQ (reference sequence). The V end lost 0 bases, the J end lost 6 bases, and 9 bases lay between the germline ends. The CDR3 has 14 amino acids. CDR3 sequence: CASSLGGSGNEQFF. In DNA, the CDR3 is TGTGCCAGCAGCTTAGGGGGGTCCGGCAATGAGCAGTTCTTC.

In its sample, this clonotype was seen a few times. The rearrangement joins TRBV7-9 to TRBJ2-5, with a possible D match to TRBD1 (6 bases). Germline CDR1 SEHNR, CDR2 FQNEAQ (reference sequence). The CDR3 runs 15 residues. V was clipped by 6 bases and J by 0 bases, with 14 bases between them. In DNA, the CDR3 is TGTGCCAGCAGATCCGGGACATCTAACCAAGAGACCCAGTACTTC. This codes for CASRSGTSNQETQYF.

This clonotype has only a few counts. The V and J genes are TRBV5-5 and TRBJ1-1; D remains unclear. Germline V gene lookup returns CDR1 SGHKS and CDR2 YYEKEE (reference sequence). This CDR3 is 13 amino acids long. V was trimmed by 2 bases and J by 7 bases, leaving 12 bases between them. The CDR3, as DNA: TGTGCCAGCAGCTTAGCCTTGGGGAATGAAGCTTTCTTT. Translated: CASSLALGNEAFF.

This clonotype appeared a few times. The chain is built from TRBV7-9 and TRBJ2-7, with D perhaps being TRBD1 or TRBD2 (5 bases each). Germline V lookup: CDR1 SEHNR, CDR2 FQNEAQ (reference sequence). The germline V and J ends were trimmed by 7 bases and 0 bases, with 7 bases remaining between them. The CDR3 is made up of 12 amino acids. Written as DNA, the CDR3 is TGTGCCAGCACAGGGAGCTCCTACGAGCAGTACTTC. Its protein product is CASTGSSYEQYF.

This chain links TRBV7-2 with TRBJ2-1, with TRBD2 matching over 15 bases. Per germline, CDR1 SGHTA and CDR2 FQGNSA. The CDR3 totals 17 residues. J gave up 5 bases and V 4 bases, and 6 bases lay outside the gene matches. This chain's CDR3 is CASSSGLAGGVHNEQFF. The CDR3 region has the DNA TGTGCCAGCAGCTCGGGACTAGCGGGGGGCGTCCACAATGAGCAGTTCTTC.

This clonotype was found a few times. The CDR3 DNA reads as TGTGCCAGCAATCCTGGCGTGGCCGGCAAAGATACGCAGTATTTT. This sequence encodes CASNPGVAGKDTQYF. This chain uses TRBV7-2 with TRBJ2-3; D is ambiguous. The V and J ends lost 7 bases and 5 bases respectively, with 19 bases between them. The CDR3 is 15 residues long. Per the germline V gene, CDR1 is SGHTA and CDR2 is FQGNSA.

This clonotype qualifies as medium-sized (0.01 to 0.1%). V usage is TRBV6-1 and J usage is TRBJ2-7, with a weak D call TRBD1 (6 bases). The V gene lost 8 bases and the J gene lost 3 bases, with 20 bases spanning the gap. The CDR3 is 15 residues long. Germline values: CDR1 MNHNS, CDR2 SASEGT. The CDR3 DNA follows: TGTGCCAGCTTCTCCTGGGGGCGTGGAGGCTACGAGCAGTACTTC. The encoded protein is CASFSWGRGGYEQYF.

This clonotype was seen many times. This rearrangement joins TRBV7-9 to TRBJ2-1, with D possibly TRBD2 on 5 matching bases. The CDR3 contains 15 residues. V was pared by 7 bases and J by 7 bases, with 20 bases between. CDR1 and CDR2 from the germline V gene are SEHNR and FQNEAQ (reference sequence). In DNA, the CDR3 is TGTGCCAGCATCGCTGACGGGAACCCAAGGAATGAGCAGTTCTTC. This translates into CASIADGNPRNEQFF.

J is TRBJ2-3 and V is TRBV7-6; 9 bases match TRBD2. Per germline, CDR1 SGHVS and CDR2 FNYEAQ. V lost 6 bases, J lost 3 bases, and 10 bases stayed unmatched. CDR3 length equals 16 residues. CDR3 DNA: TGTGCCAGCAGTCTTGAGACTAGCGGCAGAACAGATACGCAGTATTTT. Translated: CASSLETSGRTDTQYF.

The gene calls are TRBV28 and TRBJ1-6, with 8 positions matching TRBD1. In germline, CDR1 is MDHEN, CDR2 SYDVKM. The J segment lost 14 bases and the V segment lost 5 bases, leaving 17 bases of the junction unmatched. The CDR3 sequence is 16 residues long. The CDR3 sequence is CASSPAGQGASSALHF. DNA of the CDR3: TGTGCCAGCAGTCCTGCGGGGCAGGGGGCTTCTTCGGCCCTCCACTTT.

This chain joins TRBV7-9 and TRBJ1-2; D is unclear. The CDR3 totals 13 residues. The V and J ends lost 5 bases and 4 bases respectively, with 11 bases between them. Germline CDR1 is SEHNR and CDR2 is FQNEAQ (reference sequence). The CDR3 sequence: CASSPAAGYGYTF. CDR3 coding DNA: TGTGCCAGCAGCCCCGCGGCGGGCTATGGCTACACCTTC.

This clonotype was observed a handful of times. The rearrangement links TRBV5-1 to TRBJ2-3; TRBD2 matches at 11 bases. The CDR3 is 16 amino acids. CDR1 is SGHRS, CDR2 YFSETQ, per germline. The trim removed 3 bases at V and 1 base at J, leaving 4 bases unmatched. The CDR3 sequence: CASSSRLAGRTDTQYF. In nucleotides, the CDR3 is TGCGCCAGCAGCTCCCGACTAGCGGGGCGCACAGATACGCAGTATTTT. Based on the CDR3 plus reference TRBV5-1 and TRBJ2-3, the full variable domain is KAGVTQTPRYLIKTRGQQVTLSCSPISGHRSVSWYQQTPGQGLQFLFEYFSETQRNKGNFPGRFSGRQFSNSRSEMNVSTLELGDSALYLCASSSRLAGRTDTQYFGPGTRLTVL.

The table lists this clonotype with many counts. The rearrangement links TRBV5-1 to TRBJ1-4; TRBD1 matches at 7 bases. Germline V gives CDR1 SGHRS, CDR2 YFSETQ. Germline trimming cut 5 bases from V and 8 bases from J; bases unmatched to any gene: 9. This CDR3 has 14 residues. The CDR3 spells CASSPQGREEKLFF. For the CDR3, the DNA is TGCGCCAGCAGTCCACAGGGGAGGGAAGAAAAACTGTTTTTT.

The chain uses TRBV7-9 and TRBJ2-1; 7 bases are a match to TRBD1. The CDR3 sequence is 14 residues long. J lost 8 bases, V lost 6 bases, and 10 bases had no gene match. Germline V gives CDR1 SEHNR, CDR2 FQNEAQ (reference sequence). The CDR3 reads CASSTGVKEHEQFF. CDR3 bases: TGTGCCAGCAGTACAGGGGTCAAAGAGCATGAGCAGTTCTTC.

This chain connects TRBV20-1 to TRBJ2-3; D unresolved. This CDR3 is 11 amino acids long. Germline V CDR1 and CDR2: DFQATT, SNEGSKA (reference sequence). The CDR3 spells CGSDRSDTQYF. The CDR3 DNA reads as TGCGGCAGCGATCGGTCCGATACGCAGTATTTT.

This clonotype has ten or more counts. CDR3 DNA: TGCAGTGCTAGTACAGGGGGGTCGGACACCGGGGAGCTGTTTTTT. Amino acid sequence: CSASTGGSDTGELFF. The rearrangement links TRBV20-1 to TRBJ2-2, with TRBD1 matching over 8 bases. The CDR3 totals 15 residues. J lost 3 bases, V lost 3 bases, and 6 bases had no gene match. The V gene's germline CDR1 is DFQATT and CDR2 SNEGSKA (reference sequence).

The chain recombines TRBV5-4 with TRBJ2-7, with 10 bases aligning to TRBD2. The CDR3 loop spans 16 amino acids. Trimming took 4 bases from V and 6 from J; bases not matched to a gene: 13. The germline gives CDR1 SGHNT, CDR2 YYREEE (reference sequence). The CDR3 here is CASSPGASGSTSEQYF. CDR3 DNA: TGTGCCAGCAGCCCTGGCGCTAGCGGGAGCACCTCCGAGCAGTACTTC.

The chain recombines TRBV7-9 with TRBJ2-7; TRBD2 agrees at 11 bases. V was clipped by 3 bases and J by 5 bases; unmatched bases: 6. This CDR3 is 15 amino acids long. Per germline, CDR1 SEHNR and CDR2 FQNEAQ (reference sequence). CDR3 nucleotides: TGTGCCAGCAGCTTGGTCACTAGCGGGAGCCACGAGCAGTACTTC. Amino acids: CASSLVTSGSHEQYF.

The rearrangement joins TRBV6-2 or TRBV6-3 to TRBJ2-3; D gene uncertain. The CDR3 loop spans 12 amino acids. Trimming removed 6 bases at V and 8 bases at J, with 12 bases between. CDR1 MNHEY and CDR2 SVGEGT come from the germline V gene. The CDR3 loop is CASSLRVTTQYF. The CDR3 bases are TGTGCCAGCAGCTTACGGGTTACTACGCAGTATTTT.

The chain carries TRBV28 and TRBJ2-2; 15 positions match TRBD2. This CDR3 is built from 16 residues. J lost 7 bases, V lost 3 bases, and 3 bases had no gene match. CDR1 MDHEN and CDR2 SYDVKM come from the germline V gene. The chain's CDR3 is CASSLGLAGGNGELFF. The CDR3 DNA follows: TGTGCCAGCAGTTTGGGACTAGCGGGAGGAAACGGGGAGCTGTTTTTT.

This clonotype turned up a few times. The chain combines TRBV12-3 or TRBV12-4 with TRBJ2-6; D gene uncertain. This CDR3 region has 15 residues. V lost 2 bases to trimming and J lost 0 bases, with 5 bases between them. The chain's CDR3 is CASSLRVSGANVLTF. DNA of the CDR3: TGTGCCAGCAGTTTAAGGGTCTCTGGGGCCAACGTCCTGACTTTC.

The genes are TRBV29-1 and TRBJ2-7; maybe TRBD1 (5 bases). The germline CDR1 and CDR2 sequences are SQVTM and ANQGSEA. The CDR3 loop spans 12 amino acids. Trimming took off 2 bases at V and 2 bases at J, with 7 bases between the two ends. The CDR3 loop reads CSVELGAYEQYF. CDR3 coding DNA: TGCAGCGTTGAACTAGGGGCCTACGAGCAGTACTTC.

As to this clonotype: The germline gene is not matched at one end of the junction; a read error may be the cause. This chain joins TRBV5-1 and TRBJ2-3; D is unclear. The CDR3 totals 12 residues. CDR1 is SGHRS and CDR2 is YFSETQ in the germline V gene. CDR3 in amino acids: CASNKRTDTQYF. CDR3 nucleotides: TGTGCCAGCAACAAGCGCACAGATACGCAGTATTTT.

The chain employs TRBV7-9 and TRBJ2-5, with 7 bases fitting TRBD1. The CDR3 is 16 amino acids. Per germline, CDR1 SEHNR and CDR2 FQNEAQ (reference sequence). V was clipped by 5 bases and J by 5 bases; unmatched bases: 14. The CDR3 DNA follows: TGTGCCAGCAGCCCGCGTCCGACAGGGAAAGGGGAGACCCAGTACTTC. Encoded protein: CASSPRPTGKGETQYF.

The gene calls are TRBV28 and TRBJ2-7; 8 bases agree with TRBD2. This CDR3 comprises 15 residues. V gave up 6 bases and J gave up 3 bases; unmatched junction bases: 10. Germline-derived CDR1 and CDR2 are MDHEN and SYDVKM. The CDR3, as DNA: TGTGCCAGCAGACGGGGGGGGACAAGTCACTACGAGCAGTACTTC. This encodes CASRRGGTSHYEQYF.

This clonotype was observed at least ten times. The chain carries TRBV6-2 or TRBV6-3 and TRBJ1-1, with a possible D match to TRBD1 (5 bases). Germline CDR1 is MNHEY and CDR2 is SVGEGT. This CDR3 has 13 amino acids. Between the trimmed V and J ends, which lost 5 bases and 1 base, there was a span of 8 bases. CDR3 sequence (DNA): TGTGCCAGCAGTGACAGTGAGAACACTGAAGCTTTCTTT. Amino acid sequence: CASSDSENTEAFF.

This chain uses TRBV27 with TRBJ1-2; 10 nucleotides line up with TRBD1. J lost 4 bases, V lost 4 bases, and 15 bases had no gene match. This CDR3 spans 18 amino acids. The germline V gene encodes CDR1 MNHEY and CDR2 SMNVEV (reference sequence). The CDR3 nucleotides are TGTGCCAGCAGTTCGACAGGGGGCGGCTCTATAGGTTTCTATGGCTACACCTTC. Translated: CASSSTGGGSIGFYGYTF.

This clonotype was recorded at least ten times. This sequence joins TRBV7-2 and TRBJ2-1; 10 bases align to TRBD2. The germline CDR1 and CDR2 sequences are SGHTA and FQGNSA. The CDR3 contains 17 residues. V lost 6 bases to trimming and J lost 7 bases; unmatched junction nucleotides: 15. The CDR3 nucleotides are TGTGCCAGCAGGCTCCTGCTAGTAGCGGGAGGTAGGAATGAGCAGTTCTTC. It codes for CASRLLLVAGGRNEQFF.

This clonotype was detected ten times or more. The gene calls are TRBV6-6 and TRBJ1-1; D uncertain. Germline V CDR1 and CDR2: MNHNY, SVGAGI (reference sequence). Trimming pared 4 bases from V and 6 bases from J, leaving 9 bases between. This CDR3 has 12 amino acids. CDR3 DNA sequence: TGTGCCAGCAGTTTACGAAGAGCTGAAGCTTTCTTT. Its protein is CASSLRRAEAFF.

This clonotype was detected many times. The J gene is TRBJ2-3, the V gene TRBV20-1; D tentatively reads TRBD1 or TRBD2 (5 bases each). The CDR3 is 12 residues long. The germline V gene encodes CDR1 DFQATT and CDR2 SNEGSKA (reference sequence). Between the trimmed V and J ends, which lost 7 bases and 5 bases, there was a span of 13 bases. The CDR3: CSVLRGGDTQYF. Here the CDR3 DNA reads TGCAGTGTTTTGAGGGGCGGAGATACGCAGTATTTT.

This clonotype has just a few counts. V and J are TRBV4-3 and TRBJ2-7; D gene unclear. This CDR3 has 13 residues. Trimming took off 0 bases at V and 4 bases at J, with 7 bases between the two ends. Germline lookup yields CDR1 LGHNA and CDR2 YSLEER. CDR3 nucleotide sequence: TGCGCCAGCAGCCAAGATCTGGGATACGAGCAGTACTTC. Its translation: CASSQDLGYEQYF.